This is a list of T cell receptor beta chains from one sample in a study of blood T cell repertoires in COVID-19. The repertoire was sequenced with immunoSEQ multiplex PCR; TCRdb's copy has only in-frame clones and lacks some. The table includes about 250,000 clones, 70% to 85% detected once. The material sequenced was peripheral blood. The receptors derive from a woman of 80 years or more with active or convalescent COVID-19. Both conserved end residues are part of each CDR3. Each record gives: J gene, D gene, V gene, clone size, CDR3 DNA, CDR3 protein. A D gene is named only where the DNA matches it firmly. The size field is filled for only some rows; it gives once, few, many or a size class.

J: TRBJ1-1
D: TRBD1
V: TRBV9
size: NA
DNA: TGTGCCAGCAGCGTGGAGGGACAGTTGAACACTGAAGCTTTCTTT
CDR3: CASSVEGQLNTEAFF

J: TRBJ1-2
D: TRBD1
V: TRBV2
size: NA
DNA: TGTGCCAGCGGACAGGGGGACTATGGCTACACCTTC
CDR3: CASGQGDYGYTF

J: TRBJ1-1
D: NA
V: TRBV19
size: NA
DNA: TGTGCCAGTAGTACTCAGGGTAACACTGAAGCTTTCTTT
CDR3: CASSTQGNTEAFF

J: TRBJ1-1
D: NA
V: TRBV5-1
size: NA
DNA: TGCGCCAGCAGCTTGGGGCGGGAATCGACTGAAGCTTTCTTT
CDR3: CASSLGRESTEAFF

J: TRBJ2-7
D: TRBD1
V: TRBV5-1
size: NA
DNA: TGCGCCAGCAGGATGGGGACAGGCGACGAGCAGTACTTC
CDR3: CASRMGTGDEQYF

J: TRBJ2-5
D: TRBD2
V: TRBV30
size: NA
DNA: TGTGCCTGGAAAGATATCGGGGGGAACTACCAAGAGACCCAGTACTTC
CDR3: CAWKDIGGNYQETQYF

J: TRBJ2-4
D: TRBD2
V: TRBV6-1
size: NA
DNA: TGTGCGGGGCGGGAGACTTCCAAAAACATTCAGTACTTC
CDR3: CAGRETSKNIQYF

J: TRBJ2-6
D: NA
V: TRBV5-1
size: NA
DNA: TGCGCCAGCAGCTTGTTACAGGGCATCCCCTCTGGGGCCAACGTCCTGACTTTC
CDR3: CASSLLQGIPSGANVLTF

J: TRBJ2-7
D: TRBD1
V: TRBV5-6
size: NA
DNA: TGTGCCAGCAGTTTGGTGGGACAGGGGACCTACGAGCAGTACTTC
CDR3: CASSLVGQGTYEQYF

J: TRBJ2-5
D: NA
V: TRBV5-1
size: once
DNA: TGCGCCAGCAGCCGTTACTTACAAGAGACCCAGTACTTC
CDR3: CASSRYLQETQYF

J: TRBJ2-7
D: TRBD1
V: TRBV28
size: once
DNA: TGTGCCAGCAGTATTGGGACAGCTGTCTCCTACGAGCAGTACTTC
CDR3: CASSIGTAVSYEQYF

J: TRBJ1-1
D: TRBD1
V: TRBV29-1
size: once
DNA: TGCAGCGTTGCAGGGGGCAGAAACACTGAAGCTTTCTTT
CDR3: CSVAGGRNTEAFF

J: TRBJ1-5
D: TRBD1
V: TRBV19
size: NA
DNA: TGTGCCAGTAGCAAACAGGGGGTTCGCAATCAGCCCCAGCATTTT
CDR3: CASSKQGVRNQPQHF

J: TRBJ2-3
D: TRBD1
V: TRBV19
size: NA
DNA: TGTGCCGCCTCGTCTACCGACAGGGGGCAGACAGATACGCAGTATTTT
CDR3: CAASSTDRGQTDTQYF

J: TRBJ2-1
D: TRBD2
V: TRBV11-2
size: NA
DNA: TGTGCCAGCAGCTTCTCTAGCGGAGACAATGAGCAGTTCTTC
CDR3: CASSFSSGDNEQFF

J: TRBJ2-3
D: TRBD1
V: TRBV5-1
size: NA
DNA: TGCGCCAGCAGCTTGGGACAGGGGTGGTCAGATACGCAGTATTTT
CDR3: CASSLGQGWSDTQYF

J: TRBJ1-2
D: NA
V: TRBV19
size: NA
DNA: TGTGCCAGTAACGCTCTATATGGCTACACCTTC
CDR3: CASNALYGYTF

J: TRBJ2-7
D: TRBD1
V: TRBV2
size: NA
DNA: TGTGCCAGCAGTGGGGGGACAGGGGGCTACGAGCAGTACTTC
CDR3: CASSGGTGGYEQYF

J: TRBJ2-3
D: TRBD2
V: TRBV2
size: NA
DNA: TGTGCCAGCAGAATCACTAGCGGGAAGGGCACAGATACGCAGTATTTT
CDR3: CASRITSGKGTDTQYF

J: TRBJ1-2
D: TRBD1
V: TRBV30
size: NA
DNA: TGTGCCTGGGAGGGGGCAGGGTTTGGGAGTGGCTACACCTTC
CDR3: CAWEGAGFGSGYTF

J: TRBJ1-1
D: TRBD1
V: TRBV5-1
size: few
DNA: TGCGCCAGCAGCTCCCACGACAGGGGGCAACACAAAGCTTTCTTT
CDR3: CASSSHDRGQHKAFF

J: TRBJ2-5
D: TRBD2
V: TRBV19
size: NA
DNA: TGTGCCAGTAGTATCAAAACTAGCGGGGGAGTCTACTTC
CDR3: CASSIKTSGGVYF

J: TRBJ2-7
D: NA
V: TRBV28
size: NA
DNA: TGTGCCAGCACCAAGACAGGCTTCTACGAGCAGTACTTC
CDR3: CASTKTGFYEQYF